This T cell receptor (beta chain) came from a study of control samples from healthy donors and cancer patients (dated by TCRdb to about 2020). About this clone itself: Its antigen is unknown. One base away there is no much larger clone; base qualities are not given.

V loses 2 bases of germline sequence and J loses 5 bases, and the interval between the two ends is 12 bases. The germline V gene specifies SGHVS as CDR1 and FQNEAQ as CDR2. From the cysteine up to the phenylalanine, the CDR3 has a length of 14 residues. Of the read, only the CDR3 DNA is kept; its 42 bases are in frame from base 1. Receptors were amplified or captured by the immunoSEQ multiplex PCR assay. TCRdb stores this immuneACCESS table with in-frame sequences only. Part of the clones is absent; in the studies checked, under half of the shortfall reflects unresolved V genes, and no reason is known for the rest. Recorded for this sample are about 150,000 clones; 93% of them occurred a single time. The leading ten clones occupy 4.5% to 6% of the sample.

The chain couples TRBV7-8 to TRBJ2-5; a tentative D match to TRBD2 spans 7 bases. The sequencing input was blood. The sequence was obtained from a man between 18 and 35 years old in good health. The DNA is as follows: TGTGCCAGCAGCTTAAGGGGGGGCTGGGAGACCCAGTACTTC. Its amino acids are CASSLRGGWETQYF.